A selection of T cell receptor beta chains follows, all from one sample in a study of CD8 T cells in ankylosing spondylitis. TCRdb used MiXCR to reprocess the 5' RACE reads, holding one entry per CDR3 protein. The sample contains under 170,000 distinct CDR3 sequences, under 45% of which appear only once. Sequencing was done on a sample of synovial fluid, either unsorted or a sorted T cell fraction (not recorded which). The receptor set was obtained from a male donor with ankylosing spondylitis. CDR3s include the opening cysteine and the closing phenylalanine or tryptophan. Each record gives: D gene, V gene, clone size, J gene, CDR3 protein, CDR3 DNA. The D gene is left open where the match is weak. Expanded clones get a size class; other rows say once, few or many, or leave the size out.

-,TRBV12-3/TRBV12-4,-,TRBJ2-1,CASSSLNEQFF,TGTGCCAGCAGTTCCCTCAATGAGCAGTTCTTC
-,TRBV19,few,TRBJ1-6,CASSIRRAVYNSPLHF,TGTGCCAGTAGTATACGTAGGGCCGTCTATAATTCACCCCTCCACTTT
TRBD2,TRBV7-2,-,TRBJ2-2,CASSLGAGDTGELFF,TGTGCCAGCAGCTTAGGGGCGGGAGACACCGGGGAGCTGTTTTTT
TRBD2,TRBV20-1,-,TRBJ2-5,CSAPTSGSYGETQYF,TGCAGTGCTCCCACTAGCGGGAGTTATGGTGAGACCCAGTACTTC
-,TRBV18,few,TRBJ1-2,CASSRQIPYGYTF,TGTGCCAGCTCGCGACAAATTCCGTATGGCTACACCTTC
-,TRBV6-2/TRBV6-3,-,TRBJ2-7,CASRLGGTVWEQYF,TGTGCCAGCAGGCTGGGGGGAACTGTCTGGGAGCAGTACTTC
-,TRBV5-1,-,TRBJ2-5,CASSLRRCCYEETQYF,TGCGCCAGCAGCTTAAGGCGCTGCTGTTACGAAGAGACCCAGTACTTC
-,TRBV7-9,-,TRBJ1-3,CAIPQTNGNTIYF,TGTGCCATCCCCCAGACAAATGGAAACACCATATATTTT
-,TRBV7-9,-,TRBJ1-1,CASRPRQAMNTEAFF,TGTGCCAGCAGACCTCGACAGGCCATGAACACTGAAGCTTTCTTT
-,TRBV12-3/TRBV12-4,-,TRBJ1-1,CASSLGALNTEAFF,TGTGCCAGCAGTTTAGGAGCCCTAAACACTGAAGCTTTCTTT
TRBD2,TRBV9,-,TRBJ2-3,CASSVSIVGTMGTQYF,TGTGCCAGCAGCGTATCCATAGTCGGGACTATGGGAACGCAGTATTTT
-,TRBV29-1,-,TRBJ2-7,CSVEFGQVGTYEQYF,TGCAGCGTTGAATTTGGGCAGGTTGGGACCTACGAGCAGTACTTC
-,TRBV12-3/TRBV12-4,medium-sized,TRBJ2-7,CASSDGYEQYF,TGTGCCAGCAGCGACGGTTACGAGCAGTACTTC
-,TRBV12-3/TRBV12-4,many,TRBJ2-3,CASSLAGRDTQYF,TGTGCCAGCAGTTTGGCCGGGCGTGATACGCAGTATTTT
-,TRBV12-3/TRBV12-4,-,TRBJ1-5,CASSQGINQPQHF,TGTGCCAGCAGCCAGGGGATCAATCAGCCCCAGCATTTT
TRBD2,TRBV4-3,-,TRBJ2-3,CASSQDGASGRTDTQYF,TGCGCCAGCAGCCAAGATGGTGCTAGCGGGAGAACAGATACGCAGTATTTT
TRBD1,TRBV28,many,TRBJ2-7,CASRPGQSYEQYF,TGTGCCAGCAGGCCGGGACAGAGCTACGAGCAGTACTTC
-,TRBV12-3/TRBV12-4,few,TRBJ2-1,CASSLCCRFNNEQFF,TGTGCCAGCAGTTTATGTTGCCGTTTCAACAATGAGCAGTTCTTC
-,TRBV25-1,few,TRBJ2-3,CASSELDGGPGDTQYF,TGTGCCAGCAGTGAATTGGACGGGGGGCCGGGAGATACGCAGTATTTT
-,TRBV7-9,few,TRBJ2-7,CASSLPYAGTYEQYF,TGTGCCAGCAGCCTGCCTTATGCGGGGACCTACGAGCAGTACTTC
TRBD1,TRBV5-1,few,TRBJ2-1,CASSYGQGGYNEQFF,TGCGCCAGCAGCTACGGACAGGGGGGCTACAATGAGCAGTTCTTC
TRBD2,TRBV9,-,TRBJ2-3,CASSPPGLAGEGTDTQYF,TGTGCCAGCAGCCCCCCGGGACTAGCGGGAGAGGGCACAGATACGCAGTATTTT
-,TRBV20-1,-,TRBJ2-5,CSARDGAGAGLETQYF,TGCAGTGCTAGAGATGGTGCGGGGGCGGGATTAGAGACCCAGTACTTC
TRBD1,TRBV5-1,-,TRBJ2-7,CASSLPLTGGMYEQYF,TGCGCCAGCAGCTTGCCCTTGACAGGGGGCATGTACGAGCAGTACTTC
TRBD1,TRBV4-1,few,TRBJ1-6,CASSLRTGRNSPLHF,TGCGCCAGCAGCCTAAGGACAGGGCGTAATTCACCCCTCCACTTT
-,TRBV29-1,-,TRBJ2-3,CSVEGLQGQARTDTQYF,TGCAGCGTTGAAGGGTTGCAGGGGCAGGCCCGCACAGATACGCAGTATTTT
TRBD2,TRBV7-9,few,TRBJ2-3,CASSWTSGAHLTDTQYF,TGTGCCAGCAGCTGGACTAGCGGGGCCCATCTCACAGATACGCAGTATTTT
TRBD2,TRBV24-1,-,TRBJ2-1,CATSPLAGGPYNEQFF,TGTGCCACCAGTCCACTAGCGGGAGGCCCCTACAATGAGCAGTTCTTC
-,TRBV7-6,-,TRBJ1-4,CASSQRHGGRDNEKLFF,TGTGCCAGCAGCCAACGACACGGCGGCCGAGATAACGAAAAACTGTTTTTT
-,TRBV2,-,TRBJ1-2,CASSDGTDRIYGYTF,TGTGCCAGCAGTGATGGGACGGACCGGATATATGGCTACACCTTC